The 15 T cell receptor beta chains in this list originate from one sample, sequenced in a study of blood T cell repertoires in COVID-19. Produced via immunoSEQ multiplex PCR; TCRdb's table is partial and in-frame only. The table has roughly 300,000 clones, about 83% seen once. Sequencing was done on a sample of peripheral blood. The receptor source for this set is a woman aged 45-59 years who had recovered from COVID-19.

This clone was recorded a few times. The chain links TRBV9 to TRBJ2-3, with D unclear. Germline-derived CDR1 and CDR2 are SGDLS and YYNGEE. Trimming cost V 4 bases and J 3 bases, with 12 bases left between them. The CDR3 has 14 amino acids. CDR3 sequence (DNA): TGTGCCAGCAGCATAGGAGTTCCGACAGATACGCAGTATTTT. It encodes CASSIGVPTDTQYF.

The chain employs TRBV29-1 and TRBJ2-1; 12 bases agree with TRBD2. The CDR3 has 16 amino acids. The J segment lost 3 bases and the V segment lost 2 bases, leaving 5 bases of the junction unmatched. Germline lookup yields CDR1 SQVTM and CDR2 ANQGSEA. The CDR3 DNA is TGCAGCGTTGAATTGGCTAGCGGGGGGGTCTACAATGAGCAGTTCTTC. It specifies CSVELASGGVYNEQFF.

The gene calls are TRBV4-2 and TRBJ1-3, with a tentative D call TRBD1 (5 bases). The CDR3 is 16 residues long. Between the trimmed V and J ends, which lost 3 bases and 0 bases, there was a span of 12 bases. Per the germline V gene, CDR1 is LGHNA and CDR2 is YNFKEQ. The DNA for the CDR3 is TGTGCCAGCAGCCAGGTATACAGGAACTCTGGAAACACCATATATTTT. It yields the protein CASSQVYRNSGNTIYF.

This chain uses TRBV27 with TRBJ2-7; TRBD2 matches 10 bases. V lost 3 bases to trimming and J lost 2 bases; unmatched junction nucleotides: 7. The CDR3 consists of 16 residues. Germline CDR1 reads MNHEY; CDR2 reads SMNVEV (reference sequence). The CDR3 DNA reads TGTGCCAGCAGTTTTTCCGGACTAGCGGAGGCCTACGAGCAGTACTTC. Translated, it gives CASSFSGLAEAYEQYF.

CDR3 protein: CASSDLAGGPNEQFF. The DNA for the CDR3 is TGTGCCAGCAGTGACTTAGCGGGGGGCCCCAATGAGCAGTTCTTC. The genes are TRBV6-4 and TRBJ2-1; TRBD2 aligns across 10 bases. V shed 1 base and J 6 bases; nucleotides not matched to a gene: 3. CDR1 is MRHNA, CDR2 SNTAGT, per germline. This CDR3 is 15 amino acids long.

The chain has TRBV11-2 and TRBJ1-2; the D is unclear. The germline V gene has CDR1 SGHAT and CDR2 FQNNGV. This CDR3 is 15 amino acids long. V shed 0 bases and J shed 10 bases, with 18 bases lying between them. For the CDR3, the DNA is TGTGCCAGCAGCTTAGACATGACCGTCGGACTTATCTACACCTTC. Its translation: CASSLDMTVGLIYTF. The variable domain in full, with the rest retrieved from reference TRBV11-2 and TRBJ1-2, is EAGVAQSPRYKIIEKRQSVAFWCNPISGHATLYWYQQILGQGPKLLIQFQNNGVVDDSQLPKDRFSAERLKGVDSTLKIQPAKLEDSAVYLCASSLDMTVGLIYTFGSGTRLTVV.

The chain combines TRBV7-6 with TRBJ2-1; 9 bases line up with TRBD1. Per the germline V gene, CDR1 is SGHVS and CDR2 is FNYEAQ. The CDR3 is made up of 12 amino acids. J gave up 6 bases and V 7 bases, and 1 base lay outside the gene matches. CDR3 coding DNA: TGTGCCAGCAAGACAGGGGGCAATGAGCAGTTCTTC. Its translation: CASKTGGNEQFF.

The genes are TRBV29-1 and TRBJ1-1; D perhaps matches TRBD1 (5 bases). From germline, CDR1 is SQVTM and CDR2 ANQGSEA. The CDR3 sequence is 17 residues long. V lost 2 bases to trimming and J lost 0 bases, with 19 bases between them. The DNA for the CDR3 is TGCAGCGTTGAATCTGGGCCAGGGTCCTTAATGAACACTGAAGCTTTCTTT. Translated, it gives CSVESGPGSLMNTEAFF.

V is TRBV5-1 and J is TRBJ2-6, with D tentatively TRBD2 (6 bases). Trimming pared 4 bases from V and 0 bases from J, leaving 8 bases between. CDR3 length: 15 residues. The germline V gene has CDR1 SGHRS and CDR2 YFSETQ. DNA of the CDR3: TGCGCCAGCAGCCCCGGGGGCTCTGGGGCCAACGTCCTGACTTTC. Its protein is CASSPGGSGANVLTF.

This chain joins TRBV6-1 and TRBJ2-7; a weak D match, TRBD2 (6 bases). Trimming removed 3 bases from V and 0 bases from J, with 15 bases in between. Germline loops: CDR1 MNHNS, CDR2 SASEGT. The CDR3 consists of 16 residues. The CDR3 DNA follows: TGTGCCAGCAGTGAGTTCGGAGGGAGTCCCTCCTACGAGCAGTACTTC. Its translation is CASSEFGGSPSYEQYF.

V and J are TRBV4-2 and TRBJ1-3; 7 nucleotides align to TRBD1. Germline trimming cut 1 base from V and 3 bases from J; bases unmatched to any gene: 9. The CDR3 is made up of 17 amino acids. Per germline, CDR1 LGHNA and CDR2 YNFKEQ. CDR3 amino acids: CASSQAPPTGFGNTIYF. CDR3 bases: TGTGCCAGCAGCCAAGCCCCCCCGACAGGGTTTGGAAACACCATATATTTT.

This clone was detected once. The gene calls are TRBV14 and TRBJ2-7; 11 bases agree with TRBD1. The CDR3 loop spans 15 amino acids. Germline CDR1 and CDR2: SGHDN and FVKESK. The ends lost 3 bases at V and 2 bases at J; junction bases unmatched: 3. The CDR3: CASSQGQGVPYEQYF. The CDR3 bases are TGTGCCAGCAGCCAGGGACAGGGGGTTCCCTACGAGCAGTACTTC.

The chain couples TRBV3-1 (or the pseudogene TRBV3-2) to TRBJ1-5, with D uncertain. Germline V gene data show CDR1 as LGHDT and CDR2 as YNNKEL (reference sequence). This CDR3 region has 16 residues. The V and J ends lost 2 bases and 5 bases respectively, with 16 bases between them. CDR3 nucleotides: TGTGCCAGCAGCCAACGGGGTGGTTGGCCGGATCAGCCCCAGCATTTT. Translation: CASSQRGGWPDQPQHF.

The chain couples TRBV5-5 to TRBJ2-2; the match to TRBD2 covers 8 bases. The germline V gene encodes CDR1 SGHKS and CDR2 YYEKEE (reference sequence). The CDR3 spans 18 residues. V lost 1 base and J lost 0; bases outside the gene matches: 8. CDR3 bases: TGTGCCAGCAGCTTGAGAGCGGGGGTGCACGCGAACACCGGGGAGCTGTTTTTT. It translates to CASSLRAGVHANTGELFF.

The gene calls are TRBV28 and TRBJ2-5; 9 bases agree with TRBD2. The trim removed 4 bases at V and 1 base at J, leaving 4 bases unmatched. CDR1 and CDR2 from the germline V gene are MDHEN and SYDVKM. The CDR3 is 15 residues long. The CDR3 DNA reads TGTGCCAGCAGTTCAAGCGGGAGGTTCCAAGAGACCCAGTACTTC. Amino acids: CASSSSGRFQETQYF.